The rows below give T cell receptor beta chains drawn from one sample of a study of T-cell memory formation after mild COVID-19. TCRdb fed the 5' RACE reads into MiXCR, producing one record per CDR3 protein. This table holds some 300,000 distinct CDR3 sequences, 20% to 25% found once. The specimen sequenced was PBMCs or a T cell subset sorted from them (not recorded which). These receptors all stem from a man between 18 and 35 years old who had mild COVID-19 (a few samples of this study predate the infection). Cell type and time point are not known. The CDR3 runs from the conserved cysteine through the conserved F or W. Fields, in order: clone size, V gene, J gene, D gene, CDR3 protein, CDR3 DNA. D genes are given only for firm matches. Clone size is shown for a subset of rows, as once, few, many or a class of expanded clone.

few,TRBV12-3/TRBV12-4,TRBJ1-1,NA,CASSLLRGGNPEAFF,TGTGCCAGCAGTCTTCTACGTGGGGGAAACCCTGAAGCTTTCTTT
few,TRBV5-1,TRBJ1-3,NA,CASRNIGSAGNTIYF,TGCGCCAGCAGGAACATAGGGTCGGCTGGAAACACCATATATTTT
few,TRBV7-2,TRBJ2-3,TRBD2,CASSLPRAGDPTDTQYF,TGTGCCAGCAGTCTCCCTCGCGCGGGAGATCCCACAGATACGCAGTATTTT
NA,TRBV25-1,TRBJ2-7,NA,CASSEVQGTEQYF,TGTGCCAGCAGTGAAGTCCAGGGCACGGAGCAGTACTTC
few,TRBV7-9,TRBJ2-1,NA,CASSLGRGQFF,TGTGCCAGCAGCTTAGGGCGGGGACAGTTCTTC
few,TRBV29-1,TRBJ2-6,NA,CSVEDRRIGSGANVLTF,TGCAGCGTTGAAGACAGGAGAATTGGATCTGGGGCCAACGTCCTGACTTTC
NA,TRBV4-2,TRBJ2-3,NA,CASSQVGRGGDTQYF,TGTGCCAGCAGCCAAGTGGGCAGGGGAGGAGATACGCAGTATTTT
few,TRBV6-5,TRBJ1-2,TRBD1,CASSEYDRGGYTF,TGTGCCAGCAGTGAATACGACAGGGGCGGCTACACCTTC
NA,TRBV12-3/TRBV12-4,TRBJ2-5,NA,CASSLLEGGQETQYF,TGTGCCAGCAGTTTATTGGAGGGGGGGCAAGAGACCCAGTACTTC
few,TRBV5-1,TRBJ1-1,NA,CASYATGQNTEAFF,TGCGCCAGCTACGCGACAGGACAGAACACTGAAGCTTTCTTT
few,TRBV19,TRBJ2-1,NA,CASSMSGVPNEQFF,TGTGCCAGTAGTATGTCGGGAGTCCCCAATGAGCAGTTCTTC
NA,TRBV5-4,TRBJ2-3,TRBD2,CAAGGPTDTQYF,TGTGCCGCGGGGGGGCCCACAGATACGCAGTATTTT
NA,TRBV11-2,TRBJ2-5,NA,CASSEQVQETQYF,TGTGCCAGCAGTGAACAGGTCCAAGAGACCCAGTACTTC
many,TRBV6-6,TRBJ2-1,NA,CASSYSTGEQFF,TGTGCCAGCAGTTACTCGACGGGTGAGCAGTTCTTC
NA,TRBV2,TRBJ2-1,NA,CASLKSGAEYNEQFF,TGTGCCAGCCTAAAATCAGGGGCCGAGTACAATGAGCAGTTCTTC
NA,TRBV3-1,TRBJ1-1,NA,CASSPTASEAFF,TGTGCCAGCAGCCCAACCGCAAGTGAAGCTTTCTTT
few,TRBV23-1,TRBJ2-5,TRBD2,CASSRPKADLAGGQETQYF,TGCGCCAGCAGTCGACCAAAAGCGGACTTAGCGGGGGGCCAAGAGACCCAGTACTTC
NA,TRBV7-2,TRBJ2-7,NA,CASSTRSPSYEQYF,TGTGCCAGCAGCACCCGCTCGCCGTCCTACGAGCAGTACTTC
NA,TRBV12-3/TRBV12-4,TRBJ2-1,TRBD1,CASRRSEGATVEQFF,TGTGCCAGCAGAAGGAGTGAGGGGGCGACGGTTGAGCAGTTCTTC
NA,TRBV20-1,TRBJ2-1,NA,CSASWARAFNEQFF,TGCAGTGCTAGTTGGGCCCGCGCCTTCAATGAGCAGTTCTTC
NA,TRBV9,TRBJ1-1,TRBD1,CASSVDDHRSGGAFF,TGTGCCAGCAGCGTAGACGATCATAGATCAGGGGGAGCTTTCTTT
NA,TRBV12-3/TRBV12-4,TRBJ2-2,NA,CATINFPAPNTGELFF,TGTGCCACCATCAACTTTCCGGCCCCGAACACCGGGGAGCTGTTTTTT
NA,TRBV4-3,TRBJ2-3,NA,CASSPDRAGTQYF,TGCGCCAGCAGCCCTGATCGCGCTGGTACGCAGTATTTT
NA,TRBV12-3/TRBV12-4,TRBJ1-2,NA,CASSLKTDGGYTF,TGTGCCAGCAGTTTGAAGACAGATGGTGGCTACACCTTC
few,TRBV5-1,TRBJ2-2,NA,CASSRWVVNTGELFF,TGCGCCAGCAGCCGATGGGTGGTTAACACCGGGGAGCTGTTTTTT
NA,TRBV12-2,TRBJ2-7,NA,CASRLGTGGSYEQYF,TGTGCAAGTCGCTTAGGGACAGGGGGCTCCTACGAGCAGTACTTC
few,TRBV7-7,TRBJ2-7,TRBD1,CASSQAHRGYEQYF,TGTGCCAGCAGCCAGGCGCACAGGGGGTACGAGCAGTACTTC
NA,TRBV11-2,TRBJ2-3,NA,CASSLALRWRGAFGTDTQYF,TGTGCCAGCAGCTTAGCTCTGAGGTGGAGGGGGGCATTTGGCACAGATACGCAGTATTTT
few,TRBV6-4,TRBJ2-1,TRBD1,CASSDQGTVPYNEQFF,TGTGCCAGCAGTGACCAAGGGACAGTTCCTTACAATGAGCAGTTCTTC
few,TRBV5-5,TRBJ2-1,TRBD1,CASRTTGLSSYNEQFF,TGTGCCAGCAGAACGACAGGGCTCAGCTCCTACAATGAGCAGTTCTTC
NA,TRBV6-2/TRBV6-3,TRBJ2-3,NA,CASGRWGITDTQYF,TGTGCCAGCGGGAGATGGGGGATCACAGATACGCAGTATTTT
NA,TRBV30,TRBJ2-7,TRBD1,CAWLRGPSYEQYF,TGTGCCTGGTTAAGGGGGCCGAGCTACGAGCAGTACTTC
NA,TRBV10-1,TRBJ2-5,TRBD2,CASTPRLAGVRGETQYF,TGCGCCAGCACACCCCGACTAGCGGGGGTCAGGGGAGAGACCCAGTACTTC
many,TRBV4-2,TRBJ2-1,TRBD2,CASSQRLADYNEQFF,TGTGCCAGCAGCCAAAGGCTAGCGGACTACAATGAGCAGTTCTTC
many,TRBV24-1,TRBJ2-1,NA,CATSEGGLYNEQFF,TGTGCCACCAGTGAAGGGGGGCTGTACAATGAGCAGTTCTTC
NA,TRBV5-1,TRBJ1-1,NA,CASSLVQGEAFF,TGCGCCAGCAGCTTGGTCCAGGGGGAAGCTTTCTTT
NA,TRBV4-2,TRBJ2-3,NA,CASSQESETDTQYF,TGTGCCAGCAGCCAAGAGAGCGAGACAGATACGCAGTATTTT
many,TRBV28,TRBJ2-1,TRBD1,CASSFIGNRGNEQFF,TGTGCCAGCAGTTTTATAGGTAACAGGGGAAATGAGCAGTTCTTC
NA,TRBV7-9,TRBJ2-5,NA,CASSFFDTKETQYF,TGTGCCAGCAGCTTTTTTGACACCAAAGAGACCCAGTACTTC
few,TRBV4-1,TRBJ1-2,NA,CASSRTDGSNYGYTF,TGCGCCAGCAGCCGAACGGACGGTTCAAACTATGGCTACACCTTC
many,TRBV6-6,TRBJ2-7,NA,CASGRPRSYEQYF,TGTGCCAGCGGAAGACCCAGGTCCTACGAGCAGTACTTC
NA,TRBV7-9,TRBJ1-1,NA,CASSFRDLDTEAFF,TGTGCCAGCAGCTTTCGGGACTTAGACACTGAAGCTTTCTTT
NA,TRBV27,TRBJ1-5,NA,CASSSSGWDVYSNQPQHF,TGTGCCAGCAGTTCCTCTGGCTGGGACGTTTATAGCAATCAGCCCCAGCATTTT